A selection of T cell receptor beta chains follows, all from one sample in a study of shared clonotypes between healthy human individuals. Repertoires were generated with immunoSEQ multiplex PCR, while TCRdb's copy carries only in-frame clones and drops some. Altogether 2 million to 2.5 million clones are present, approximately 93% being singletons, with the ten largest covering about 0.37%. Sequencing was carried out using naive CD4+ T cells from PBMCs. Receptors originate from a man aged 18 to 35 in good health. Some clones in this sample may be carry-over from other donors' samples. Both conserved end residues are part of each CDR3. The D gene is left open where the match is weak. Some rows mark clone size as missing; the rest say once, few, many or name a class of expanded clone.

V: TRBV14; J: TRBJ2-5; D: NA; size: NA; DNA: TGTGCCAGCAGCCAAGTGGGGGAGACCCAGTACTTC; CDR3: CASSQVGETQYF
V: TRBV5-1; J: TRBJ2-5; D: TRBD2; size: NA; DNA: TGCGCCAGCAGCCCGGCTTCAGGACTAGCGGGAGGGCAAGAGACCCAGTACTTC; CDR3: CASSPASGLAGGQETQYF
V: TRBV15; J: TRBJ2-7; D: TRBD2; size: NA; DNA: TGTGCCACCAGCCCTGGACTAGATACTTACGAGCAGTACTTC; CDR3: CATSPGLDTYEQYF
V: TRBV6-6; J: TRBJ1-3; D: NA; size: NA; DNA: TGTGCCAGCATCGAAGCCGGGGTTGGAAACACCATATATTTT; CDR3: CASIEAGVGNTIYF
V: TRBV28; J: TRBJ1-2; D: NA; size: NA; DNA: TGTGCCAGCAGCTCCCCGGCCTACTATGGCTACACCTTC; CDR3: CASSSPAYYGYTF
V: TRBV4-2; J: TRBJ1-2; D: NA; size: NA; DNA: TGTGCCAGCAGCCAAGAGGTAACAGGGTACAACTATGGCTACACCTTC; CDR3: CASSQEVTGYNYGYTF
V: TRBV6-6; J: TRBJ1-2; D: NA; size: NA; DNA: TGTGCCAGCAGCACCGACAGCTATGGCTACACCTTC; CDR3: CASSTDSYGYTF
V: TRBV6-5; J: TRBJ2-7; D: NA; size: NA; DNA: TGTGCCAGCAGTTACTCGAACCGGGGCAGCTCCTACGAGCAGTACTTC; CDR3: CASSYSNRGSSYEQYF
V: TRBV7-9; J: TRBJ2-1; D: NA; size: NA; DNA: TGTGCCAGCAGCTCCCGCCTTGGGGGCGCGGGCAATGAGCAGTTCTTC; CDR3: CASSSRLGGAGNEQFF
V: TRBV6-5; J: TRBJ1-3; D: NA; size: NA; DNA: TGTGCCAGCAGTTACCGTGGAAAATCTGGAAACACCATATATTTT; CDR3: CASSYRGKSGNTIYF
V: TRBV7-3; J: TRBJ2-1; D: NA; size: once; DNA: TGTGCCAGCAGCTTAACCCCCGACAATGAGCAGTTCTTC; CDR3: CASSLTPDNEQFF
V: TRBV15; J: TRBJ1-2; D: TRBD1; size: NA; DNA: TGTGCCACCAGCCTAATTACCGGGACAGGGTACTATGGCTACACCTTC; CDR3: CATSLITGTGYYGYTF
V: TRBV5-1; J: TRBJ1-1; D: NA; size: NA; DNA: TGCGCCAGCAGCTTGGCAACAGGGAGGGGAACTGAAGCTTTCTTT; CDR3: CASSLATGRGTEAFF
V: TRBV18; J: TRBJ2-5; D: NA; size: NA; DNA: TGTGCCAGCTCACCAGACGGGGTAGAGACCCAGTACTTC; CDR3: CASSPDGVETQYF
V: TRBV5-6; J: TRBJ2-7; D: TRBD1; size: NA; DNA: TGTGCCAGCAGCCGTCGGGACAGGACCTACGAGCAGTACTTC; CDR3: CASSRRDRTYEQYF
V: TRBV5-8; J: TRBJ1-2; D: TRBD1; size: NA; DNA: TGTGCCAGCAGCTTCCGAATCAGGGGGCGTTCTGACTATGGCTACACCTTC; CDR3: CASSFRIRGRSDYGYTF
V: TRBV28; J: TRBJ1-4; D: NA; size: NA; DNA: TGTGCCAGCAGAGCATGGAGTCCCCTTCCCGAAAAACTGTTTTTT; CDR3: CASRAWSPLPEKLFF
V: TRBV11-1; J: TRBJ2-3; D: NA; size: NA; DNA: TGTGCCAGCAGCTTAGGGACAGCTAGCACAGATACGCAGTATTTT; CDR3: CASSLGTASTDTQYF
V: TRBV11-2; J: TRBJ2-3; D: NA; size: NA; DNA: TGTGCCAGCAAGAGAGGGGGGCCAGATACGCAGTATTTT; CDR3: CASKRGGPDTQYF
V: TRBV4-1; J: TRBJ1-2; D: NA; size: once; DNA: TGCGCCAGCAGCCAATTCGGCTATGGCTACACCTTC; CDR3: CASSQFGYGYTF
V: TRBV2; J: TRBJ2-7; D: TRBD1; size: NA; DNA: TGTGCCAGCAGTGTAGGACAGGGGGCTTTCGAGCAGTACTTC; CDR3: CASSVGQGAFEQYF
V: TRBV6-5; J: TRBJ2-5; D: NA; size: NA; DNA: TGTGCCAGCAGTGCCGGGACTCGAGAGACCCAGTACTTC; CDR3: CASSAGTRETQYF
V: TRBV6-6; J: TRBJ2-1; D: TRBD2; size: NA; DNA: TGTGCCAGCAGTCTAGCGGCGAGCTCCTACAATGAGCAGTTCTTC; CDR3: CASSLAASSYNEQFF
V: TRBV9; J: TRBJ1-3; D: NA; size: NA; DNA: TGTGCCAGCAGCTTCCGCCCTGGGACTTGGTCTGGAAACACCATATATTTT; CDR3: CASSFRPGTWSGNTIYF
V: TRBV28; J: TRBJ2-5; D: TRBD2; size: NA; DNA: TGTGCCAGCAGCCCAGGGACTAGCGGGGACCCCCTCCCCCCAGAGACCCAGTACTTC; CDR3: CASSPGTSGDPLPPETQYF
V: TRBV18; J: TRBJ2-7; D: NA; size: NA; DNA: TGTGCCAGCTCACCAACCAGGGTTCGCGAGCAGTACTTC; CDR3: CASSPTRVREQYF
V: TRBV7-8; J: TRBJ2-7; D: TRBD2; size: NA; DNA: TGTGCCAGCAGCCCCCCACGGACTAGCGGGAGTCGTTCCTACGAGCAGTACTTC; CDR3: CASSPPRTSGSRSYEQYF
V: TRBV12-5; J: TRBJ1-1; D: NA; size: NA; DNA: TGTGCTAGTGGTGACGGAAGCATGAACACTGAAGCTTTCTTT; CDR3: CASGDGSMNTEAFF
V: TRBV7-9; J: TRBJ1-1; D: NA; size: NA; DNA: TGTGCCAGCAACTTATTTATCGGGAACACTGAAGCTTTCTTT; CDR3: CASNLFIGNTEAFF
V: TRBV27; J: TRBJ2-1; D: TRBD2; size: NA; DNA: TGTGCCAGCAGCAGAACTAGCGGCAATGAGCAGTTCTTC; CDR3: CASSRTSGNEQFF
V: TRBV20-1; J: TRBJ2-7; D: NA; size: NA; DNA: TGCAGTGCTAAGGACAGCTTAAAGCAGTACTTC; CDR3: CSAKDSLKQYF
V: TRBV13; J: TRBJ2-1; D: NA; size: NA; DNA: TGTGCCAGCAGCTTAGGATGGGGCACGGAGAAATCACAGGGTGAGCAGTTCTTC; CDR3: CASSLGWGTEKSQGEQFF
V: TRBV15; J: TRBJ1-2; D: TRBD1; size: NA; DNA: TGTGCCACCAGCAGAGTGACAGGGGACCTCTCCGCTAACTATGGCTACACCTTC; CDR3: CATSRVTGDLSANYGYTF
V: TRBV7-2; J: TRBJ2-7; D: NA; size: NA; DNA: TGTGCCACACAATACTTCGTAGGGGCTTCCTACGAGCAGTACTTC; CDR3: CATQYFVGASYEQYF
V: TRBV18; J: TRBJ2-2; D: NA; size: NA; DNA: TGTGCCAGCTCACCCCAGACGAACACCGGGGAGCTGTTTTTT; CDR3: CASSPQTNTGELFF
V: TRBV5-8; J: TRBJ2-2; D: NA; size: NA; DNA: TGTGCCAGCAGCTTCGGGCAGGGAACCGGGGAGCTGTTTTTT; CDR3: CASSFGQGTGELFF
V: TRBV11-2; J: TRBJ2-7; D: NA; size: NA; DNA: TGTGCCAGCAGACCCGTGGGGGGCAACTACGAGCAGTACTTC; CDR3: CASRPVGGNYEQYF
V: TRBV7-8; J: TRBJ2-1; D: TRBD1; size: NA; DNA: TGTGCCAGCAGTTCTCCCGGGACAGAGGTCAATGAGCAGTTCTTC; CDR3: CASSSPGTEVNEQFF
V: TRBV2; J: TRBJ2-2; D: NA; size: NA; DNA: TGTGCCAGCATTCCGAGAACGGTGAACACCGGGGAGCTGTTTTTT; CDR3: CASIPRTVNTGELFF
V: TRBV28; J: TRBJ1-2; D: TRBD1; size: NA; DNA: TGTGCCAGCAGACGGACAGGGAAACATGGCTACACCTTC; CDR3: CASRRTGKHGYTF
V: TRBV6-6; J: TRBJ2-7; D: NA; size: NA; DNA: TGTGCCAGCACCCGGACGGTGAGCTCCTACGAGCAGTACTTC; CDR3: CASTRTVSSYEQYF
V: TRBV6-5; J: TRBJ2-7; D: TRBD2; size: NA; DNA: TGTGCCAGCAGTTATCAGTCTAGCGGCTCCTACGAGCAGTACTTC; CDR3: CASSYQSSGSYEQYF
V: TRBV18; J: TRBJ2-3; D: TRBD2; size: NA; DNA: TGTGCCAGCTCACCCGGACTAGAACCCACAGATACGCAGTATTTT; CDR3: CASSPGLEPTDTQYF
V: TRBV7-9; J: TRBJ1-3; D: NA; size: NA; DNA: TGTGCCAGCAGCTTAGGTTGGCAGGACTCTGGAAACACCATATATTTT; CDR3: CASSLGWQDSGNTIYF
V: TRBV29-1; J: TRBJ1-1; D: TRBD1; size: few; DNA: TGCAGCGTCAGAAAGGGACAGGCGTGGACTGAAGCTTTCTTT; CDR3: CSVRKGQAWTEAFF
V: TRBV11-1; J: TRBJ2-1; D: NA; size: NA; DNA: TGTGCCAGCAGCTCAAGGGTCGCGAATGAGCAGTTCTTC; CDR3: CASSSRVANEQFF
V: TRBV4-2; J: TRBJ2-3; D: NA; size: NA; DNA: TGTGCCAGCAGCCAAGCCCTGACTACTGCAGATACGCAGTATTTT; CDR3: CASSQALTTADTQYF
V: TRBV5-8; J: TRBJ1-3; D: NA; size: NA; DNA: TGTGCCAGCAGCTTCAGGTATTGGAACACCATATATTTT; CDR3: CASSFRYWNTIYF
V: TRBV7-3; J: TRBJ1-1; D: NA; size: NA; DNA: TGTGCCAGCAGCCCCTCGGGGGGGTCGGGCACTGAAGCTTTCTTT; CDR3: CASSPSGGSGTEAFF
V: TRBV29-1; J: TRBJ2-7; D: TRBD1; size: NA; DNA: TGCAGCGTTGTGATAGGGACAGGGACCTACGAGCAGTACTTC; CDR3: CSVVIGTGTYEQYF
V: TRBV28; J: TRBJ2-6; D: NA; size: once; DNA: TGTGCCAGCAGCCCCCTTGGCACAAGCATCTCTGGGGCCAACGTCCTGACTTTC; CDR3: CASSPLGTSISGANVLTF
V: TRBV5-6; J: TRBJ2-3; D: NA; size: NA; DNA: TGTGCCAGCAGCTTGGCCAGAGGGTGGGATGCGCAGTATTTT; CDR3: CASSLARGWDAQYF
V: TRBV9; J: TRBJ1-2; D: NA; size: once; DNA: TGTGCCAGCAGCGTAGCGGGGGACTATGGCTACACCTTC; CDR3: CASSVAGDYGYTF
V: TRBV18; J: TRBJ2-3; D: NA; size: NA; DNA: TGTGCCAGCTCACCAGGGGGGCCCACAGATACGCAGTATTTT; CDR3: CASSPGGPTDTQYF
V: TRBV13; J: TRBJ2-7; D: NA; size: NA; DNA: TGTGCCAGCAGCTTGTGGGCCTCGCGAGGGTCCTACGAGCAGTACTTC; CDR3: CASSLWASRGSYEQYF
V: TRBV9; J: TRBJ2-7; D: NA; size: NA; DNA: TGTGCCAGCAGCGGAGGGACACCGAATCCCCTCTCCTACGAGCAGTACTTC; CDR3: CASSGGTPNPLSYEQYF
V: TRBV9; J: TRBJ1-2; D: NA; size: NA; DNA: TGTGCCAGCAGCGTAGAGGGGGGCGCGGATCACGGCTACACCTTC; CDR3: CASSVEGGADHGYTF
V: TRBV28; J: TRBJ2-7; D: NA; size: NA; DNA: TGTGCCAGCAGTTTCGACCCCGACAGAACCTACGAGCAGTACTTC; CDR3: CASSFDPDRTYEQYF
V: TRBV11-3; J: TRBJ2-3; D: TRBD1; size: NA; DNA: TGTGCCAGCAGCGCAGGACAGGGGGCTGAAGATACGCAGTATTTT; CDR3: CASSAGQGAEDTQYF
V: TRBV28; J: TRBJ1-5; D: NA; size: NA; DNA: TGTGCCAGCAGTCCCGGTTCTGGGGCTCCCCATCAGCCCCAGCATTTT; CDR3: CASSPGSGAPHQPQHF